This T cell receptor (beta chain) was recorded in a study of blood T cell repertoires in COVID-19. The overall study: Specimens from acute and convalescent COVID-19 originated in the United States, Italy and Spain. Sample material is recorded as cDNA or gDNA derived from T cells, B-cell-depleted T cells, or PBMCs.

Recruited during active infection, patients (from Seattle) were subsequently followed longitudinally. TCRdb's table, derived via immunoSEQ multiplex PCR, lists solely in-frame clones and lacks some. The sample includes about 70,000 clones, 83% of them seen just once. The table lists this clone with a few counts. Trimming removed 3 bases at V and 14 bases at J, with 12 bases between. CDR1 and CDR2 (germline): SGHRS, YFSETQ. The CDR3 has 12 amino acids. Input material: peripheral blood. The chain combines TRBV5-1 with TRBJ1-6; D not certain. The receptor was derived from a young man with COVID-19, enrolled during active disease. CDR3 in amino acids: CASSSGETALHF. The CDR3 DNA is TGCGCCAGCAGCTCCGGGGAAACGGCCCTCCACTTT.